This entry concerns a single TCR beta chain. Its matching antigen is unknown. The data belong to a study of cytomegalovirus exposure and HLA in healthy donors. J gave up 0 bases and V 8 bases, and 7 bases lay outside the gene matches. CDR1 and CDR2 from the germline V gene are MNHEY and SVGAGI. This CDR3 contains 14 residues. Method: immunoSEQ multiplex PCR; TCRdb's copy keeps in-frame clones and lacks some. This sample has approximately 180,000 clones, with 86% found just once. General study findings and limits: Subsequent analysis showed first-cohort TCR clusters tending to co-occur in approximately 120 validation repertoires.

Sequencing was performed on PBMCs. The chain employs TRBV6-5 and TRBJ2-7, with 7 bases lining up with TRBD2. The source of this sequence is a man between 18 and 29 years old in good health and CMV-seropositive. The CDR3, as DNA: TGTGCCAGCGAAATTGGGACTAACTCCTACGAGCAGTACTTC. This codes for CASEIGTNSYEQYF.